Below are 22 T cell receptor beta chains sequenced from a single sample in a study of cytomegalovirus exposure and HLA in healthy donors. Here immunoSEQ multiplex PCR was the method, and the copy in TCRdb shows in-frame clones only, minus some. The table has tens of thousands of clones, more than 85% seen once. Input material: PBMCs. Every receptor here comes from a man aged 18-30 years in good health and CMV-seropositive.

A remark on this clone: Mismatch with germline at one junction end may stem from a read error. The CDR3 protein is CASSPLAGISFNEQFF. For the CDR3, the DNA is TGTGCCAGCTCACCCTTAGCGGGAATCTCCTTCAATGAGCAGTTCTTC. The chain joins TRBV18 to TRBJ2-1, with 8 positions matching TRBD2. Germline CDR1 KGHSH, CDR2 LQKENI. This CDR3 has 16 residues.

The rearrangement uses TRBV27 and TRBJ2-7, with 7 bases identical to TRBD2. The CDR3 extends over 15 amino acids. Germline lookup yields CDR1 MNHEY and CDR2 SMNVEV (reference sequence). V lost 6 bases to trimming and J lost 3 bases; unmatched junction nucleotides: 11. The CDR3 here is CASSREAPSSYEQYF. The DNA for the CDR3 is TGTGCCAGCAGCCGGGAGGCCCCCTCTAGCTACGAGCAGTACTTC.

The chain employs TRBV6-5 and TRBJ2-5; TRBD1 matches at 9 bases. Unmatched junction bases numbered 8, after V lost 2 bases and J lost 7 bases. The CDR3 loop spans 15 amino acids. Per germline, CDR1 MNHEY and CDR2 SVGAGI. The CDR3: CASSYGGQGSGTQYF. The CDR3 DNA sequence: TGTGCCAGCAGTTACGGGGGACAGGGCAGTGGGACCCAGTACTTC.

The chain uses TRBV7-9 and TRBJ2-1; 13 positions match TRBD2. Per the germline V gene, CDR1 is SEHNR and CDR2 is FQNEAQ (reference sequence). V gave up 5 bases and J gave up 8 bases; unmatched junction bases: 9. The CDR3 is 16 amino acids. CDR3 nucleotide sequence: TGTGCCAGCAGCCCTTGGACTAGCGGGAGTTTTTATGAGCAGTTCTTC. It specifies CASSPWTSGSFYEQFF.

The CDR3 coding sequence is TGTGCCAGCAACCCGTCGTCTAGCGGGTGGGGTGAGCAGTTCTTC. Protein: CASNPSSSGWGEQFF. This chain connects TRBV6-5 to TRBJ2-1, with 8 bases matching TRBD2. This CDR3 spans 15 amino acids. Germline CDR1 MNHEY, CDR2 SVGAGI. Trimming took 7 bases from V and 9 from J; bases not matched to a gene: 14.

V usage is TRBV6-1 and J usage is TRBJ1-5, with TRBD1 matching 7 bases. CDR1 is MNHNS and CDR2 is SASEGT in the germline V gene. The CDR3 has 14 residues. J was trimmed by 4 bases and V by 8 bases; bases with no gene match: 8. This CDR3 is CASGYRGENQPQHF. CDR3 nucleotides: TGTGCCAGCGGATACAGGGGTGAGAATCAGCCCCAGCATTTT.

The chain is built from TRBV9 and TRBJ2-7, with D tentatively TRBD2 (5 bases). The CDR3 sequence is 15 residues long. The V gene's germline CDR1 is SGDLS and CDR2 YYNGEE. V gave up 0 bases and J gave up 1 base, with 11 bases separating them. The CDR3 sequence: CASSVDGSGSYEQYF. The CDR3 bases are TGTGCCAGCAGCGTAGATGGGAGCGGTTCCTACGAGCAGTACTTC.

The chain uses TRBV28 and TRBJ2-7; TRBD2 aligns across 9 bases. CDR3 length: 16 residues. The germline V gene has CDR1 MDHEN and CDR2 SYDVKM. The trim removed 3 bases at V and 3 bases at J, leaving 9 bases unmatched. Written as DNA, the CDR3 is TGTGCCAGCAGTTTTCCAGTGACTAGCGGTATCTACGAGCAGTACTTC. This gives the protein CASSFPVTSGIYEQYF. Variable domain in full (rest from reference TRBV28 and TRBJ2-7): DVKVTQSSRYLVKRTGEKVFLECVQDMDHENMFWYRQDPGLGLRLIYFSYDVKMKEKGDIPEGYSVSREKKERFSLILESASTNQTSMYLCASSFPVTSGIYEQYFGPGTRLTVT.

V usage is TRBV9 and J usage is TRBJ1-2, with 7 positions matching TRBD1. The CDR3 runs 20 residues. V gave up 4 bases and J gave up 1 base; unmatched junction bases: 22. Germline values: CDR1 SGDLS, CDR2 YYNGEE. DNA of the CDR3: TGTGCCAGCAGCCCAACCAGACCCGGTGATAGGGGGCCCCATAACTATGGCTACACCTTC. Its protein product is CASSPTRPGDRGPHNYGYTF.

This sequence joins TRBV5-1 and TRBJ2-3, with 8 bases that match TRBD1. This CDR3 has 15 residues. Losses at the gene ends were 4 bases for V and 1 base for J; bases not matched to a gene: 5. Germline CDR1 reads SGHRS; CDR2 reads YFSETQ. The CDR3 sequence: CASSQVGQGTDTQYF. CDR3 in DNA: TGCGCCAGCAGCCAAGTGGGACAGGGCACAGATACGCAGTATTTT. Full variable domain (missing parts from reference TRBV5-1 and TRBJ2-3): KAGVTQTPRYLIKTRGQQVTLSCSPISGHRSVSWYQQTPGQGLQFLFEYFSETQRNKGNFPGRFSGRQFSNSRSEMNVSTLELGDSALYLCASSQVGQGTDTQYFGPGTRLTVL.

The rearrangement joins TRBV2 to TRBJ2-7, with D maybe TRBD2 (5 bases). Trimming took 6 bases from V and 10 from J, leaving 22 bases between them. The CDR3 totals 14 residues. In germline, CDR1 is SNHLY, CDR2 FYNNEI. CDR3 sequence: CASRGDGRPDLQYF. DNA of the CDR3: TGTGCCAGCAGGGGAGATGGAAGACCAGACCTCCAGTACTTC.

This chain connects TRBV7-2 to TRBJ2-7; 7 bases fit TRBD1. The length of the CDR3 is 13 residues. Losses at the gene ends were 3 bases for V and 3 bases for J; bases not matched to a gene: 2. CDR1 SGHTA and CDR2 FQGNSA come from the germline V gene. The CDR3 sequence is CASSFWDSYEQYF. The CDR3 DNA reads TGTGCCAGCAGCTTCTGGGACAGCTACGAGCAGTACTTC.

This chain uses TRBV6-1 with TRBJ1-1, with D possibly TRBD1 on 6 matching bases. The germline V gene has CDR1 MNHNS and CDR2 SASEGT. This CDR3 is built from 14 residues. V was pared by 5 bases and J by 6 bases, with 16 bases between. The CDR3 spells CASSFNRENSEAFF. The CDR3 nucleotides are TGTGCCAGCAGTTTTAACAGGGAAAATTCTGAAGCTTTCTTT.

The chain joins TRBV19 to TRBJ2-7, with 12 bases matching TRBD2. The V gene end was trimmed by 5 bases and the J gene end by 6 bases; junction bases not matched to a gene: 5. The CDR3 is 14 residues long. CDR1 is LNHDA, CDR2 SQIVND, per germline (reference sequence). The CDR3 DNA is TGTGCCAGTAGTTTGCTAGCGGGAGGGGCCGAGCAGTACTTC. It encodes CASSLLAGGAEQYF. Full variable domain (outside the CDR3, taken from reference TRBV19 and TRBJ2-7): DGGITQSPKYLFRKEGQNVTLSCEQNLNHDAMYWYRQDPGQGLRLIYYSQIVNDFQKGDIAEGYSVSREKKESFPLTVTSAQKNPTAFYLCASSLLAGGAEQYFGPGTRLTVT.

This chain joins TRBV18 and TRBJ2-1, with D possibly being TRBD2 (6 bases). Trimming shortened V by 2 bases and J by 12 bases, and 14 bases separated the two germline ends. CDR3 length: 13 residues. CDR1 is KGHSH, CDR2 LQKENI, per germline. DNA for the CDR3: TGTGCCAGCTCACCAGGGACTGGGGTTGGGCAGTTCTTC. This encodes CASSPGTGVGQFF.

The V and J genes are TRBV5-6 and TRBJ2-5; D might be TRBD1 (6 bases). The germline V gene encodes CDR1 SGHDT and CDR2 YYEEEE. Trimming took 5 bases from V and 2 from J, leaving 10 bases between them. The CDR3 spans 13 residues. The DNA of the CDR3 is TGTGCCAGCAGTCGACAGGTTCAAGAGACCCAGTACTTC. Amino acid sequence: CASSRQVQETQYF.

This clone was counted a single time. CDR3 sequence: CASSWGGSGGYTF. The CDR3 DNA reads as TGCGCCAGCAGCTGGGGGGGGAGCGGTGGCTACACCTTC. The rearrangement joins TRBV5-1 to TRBJ1-2; perhaps TRBD1 as D (5 bases). V lost 3 bases and J 7 bases, leaving 13 bases between the germline ends. Germline values: CDR1 SGHRS, CDR2 YFSETQ. CDR3 length equals 13 residues.

The chain has TRBV2 and TRBJ1-5; 7 bases line up with TRBD1. Per the germline V gene, CDR1 is SNHLY and CDR2 is FYNNEI. The junction had 4 bases not matched to a gene; V was cut back by 4 bases and J by 4 bases. The CDR3 has 14 residues. This CDR3 reads CASSVEGANQPQHF. The DNA of the CDR3 is TGTGCCAGCAGTGTGGAGGGGGCGAATCAGCCCCAGCATTTT.

The V and J genes are TRBV13 and TRBJ1-5, with TRBD1 matching over 11 bases. The CDR3 sequence is 18 residues long. Germline CDR1 PRHDT, CDR2 FYEKMQ (reference sequence). The ends lost 5 bases at V and 2 bases at J; junction bases unmatched: 11. The CDR3 bases are TGTGCCAGCAGCACCTCCGGACAGGGGGCATTGGGCAATCAGCCCCAGCATTTT. It encodes CASSTSGQGALGNQPQHF.

The rearrangement joins TRBV30 to TRBJ2-7, with 7 nucleotides matching TRBD1. The CDR3 length is 20 residues. V gave up 2 bases and J gave up 2 bases; unmatched junction bases: 24. The germline V gene encodes CDR1 GTSNPN and CDR2 SVGIG (reference sequence). DNA of the CDR3: TGTGCCTGGAGTACTCTAGTTCTAGAGCGACAGGGAGAGGATCCCTACGAGCAGTACTTC. Translated: CAWSTLVLERQGEDPYEQYF.

The rearrangement joins TRBV28 to TRBJ2-3; 10 positions match TRBD1. The CDR3 covers 15 residues. Per the germline V gene, CDR1 is MDHEN and CDR2 is SYDVKM. After removal of 6 bases from V and 3 bases from J, the junction contained 6 bases not matched to a gene. The CDR3 nucleotides read TGTGCCAGCAGGCCCGGACAGGGGGATACAGATACGCAGTATTTT. It specifies CASRPGQGDTDTQYF.

CDR3 sequence (DNA): TGCGCCAGCAGCCAAGGCGGTACGGCGGCGGATGAGCAGTTCTTC. Translation gives CASSQGGTAADEQFF. The J gene is TRBJ2-1, the V gene TRBV4-1, with unresolved D. This CDR3 contains 15 residues. Trimming took 1 base from V and 8 from J, leaving 15 bases between them. Germline V gene data show CDR1 as MGHRA and CDR2 as YSYEKL.